This T cell receptor (beta chain) came from a study of cytomegalovirus exposure and HLA in healthy donors. Germline CDR1 is GTSNPN and CDR2 is SVGIG (reference sequence). The CDR3 consists of 14 residues. General study findings and limits: An analysis was carried out at a later point. It showed that HLA-associated TCR beta chains were more clonally expanded than equally common non-associated chains.

PCR was performed using 60 Vbeta and 13 Jbeta primers. As processed by the authors: Counted up in a later analysis, unique TCR beta chains came to about 80 million, with around 12 million shared. This table comes from immunoSEQ multiplex PCR, and its TCRdb copy is limited to in-frame clones, with some not included. For V, J and clone size, that table is used; D and trimming come from the DNA. The sample consists of some 110,000 clones, around 64% of them appearing once. The donors were healthy bone marrow donors. This clone was detected once. The antigen is unknown. The chain uses TRBV30 and TRBJ2-5; the D gene is possibly TRBD1 (6 bases). The J call is uncertain, as TRBJ2-7 better fits the DNA end. Sequenced: PBMCs. The sequence was collected from a woman in her twenties or thirties in good health and CMV-seronegative. The CDR3 region is CAWRSAGTTNEQYF. The CDR3 nucleotides are TGTGCCTGGAGGTCCGCCGGGACAACTAACGAGCAGTACTTC.